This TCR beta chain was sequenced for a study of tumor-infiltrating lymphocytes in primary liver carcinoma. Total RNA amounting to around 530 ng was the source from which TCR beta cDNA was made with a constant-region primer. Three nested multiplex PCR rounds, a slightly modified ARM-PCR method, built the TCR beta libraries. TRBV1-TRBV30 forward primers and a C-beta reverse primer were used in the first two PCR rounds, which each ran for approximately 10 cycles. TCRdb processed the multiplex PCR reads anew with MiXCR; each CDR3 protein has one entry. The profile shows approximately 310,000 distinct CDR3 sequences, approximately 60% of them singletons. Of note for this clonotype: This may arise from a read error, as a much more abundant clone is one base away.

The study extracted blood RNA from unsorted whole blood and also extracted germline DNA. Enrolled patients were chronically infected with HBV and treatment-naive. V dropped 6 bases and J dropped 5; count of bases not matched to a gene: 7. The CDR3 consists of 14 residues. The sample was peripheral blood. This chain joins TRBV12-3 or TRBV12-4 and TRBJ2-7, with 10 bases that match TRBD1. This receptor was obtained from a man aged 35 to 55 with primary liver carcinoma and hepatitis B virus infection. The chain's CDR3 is CASRTGQGSHEQYF. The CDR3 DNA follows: TGTGCCAGCAGAACGGGACAGGGGTCCCACGAGCAGTACTTC.